The 30 T cell receptor beta chains in this list originate from one sample, sequenced in a study of blood T cell repertoires in COVID-19 (TCRdb year 2020). The method was the immunoSEQ multiplex PCR assay. The clones in this table, taken by TCRdb from immuneACCESS, are in-frame only. Not every clone is retained; where verified, under half of the shortfall comes from an unresolved V gene, and the cause of the rest is unknown. Counted in this sample were hundreds of thousands of clones; 80% to 90% of them appeared once. Clones ranked in the top ten supply around 0.87% of the sample. The sample comprised PBMCs or T cells enriched from blood (not recorded which). These receptors all stem from a man between 45 and 60 years old who had been exposed to COVID-19.

V gene TRBV7-9 combines with J gene TRBJ2-7; no firm D call. The CDR3 consists of 16 residues. Deletions cut 10 bases from V and 4 bases from J, with 26 bases between. Germline V CDR1 and CDR2: SEHNR, FQNEAQ (reference sequence). This CDR3 is CATKPSRFVGWYEQYV. The CDR3 DNA reads TGTGCCACCAAACCTAGTAGGTTTGTGGGTTGGTACGAGCAGTACGTC.

The chain couples TRBV5-1 to TRBJ1-4; 7 positions match TRBD1. The junction had 6 bases not matched to a gene; V was cut back by 2 bases and J by 8 bases. CDR1 is SGHRS and CDR2 is YFSETQ in the germline V gene. The CDR3 has 14 amino acids. The CDR3 spells CASSFFGQAEKLFF. For the CDR3, the DNA is TGCGCCAGCAGCTTTTTCGGACAGGCCGAAAAACTGTTTTTT.

The chain carries TRBV28 and TRBJ2-5; D ambiguous. The V gene lost 2 bases and the J gene lost 7 bases, with 11 bases spanning the gap. This CDR3 contains 13 residues. The germline CDR1 and CDR2 sequences are MDHEN and SYDVKM. CDR3 bases: TGTGCCAGCAGTTTAGCATTTCCGGTGACCCAGTACTTC. Amino acids: CASSLAFPVTQYF.

The chain is built from TRBV9 and TRBJ1-1; D unresolved. Between the trimmed V and J ends, which lost 4 bases and 5 bases, there was a span of 15 bases. The length of the CDR3 is 14 residues. The germline V gene encodes CDR1 SGDLS and CDR2 YYNGEE. The CDR3 bases are TGTGCCAGCAGCTTCCAGTCCGCCGGGACTGAAGCTTTCTTT. It translates to CASSFQSAGTEAFF.

This rearrangement joins TRBV11-3 to TRBJ1-1; a weak D match, TRBD1 (5 bases). CDR3 length equals 15 residues. Trimming stripped 5 bases from V and 1 base from J, with 14 bases between. Germline V gene data show CDR1 as SGHNT and CDR2 as YENEEA. The CDR3 is CASSPPGGRNTEAFF. CDR3 sequence (DNA): TGTGCCAGCAGCCCCCCCGGGGGGAGGAACACTGAAGCTTTCTTT.

The chain has TRBV5-1 and TRBJ1-2, with 7 bases fitting TRBD1. Trimming cost V 3 bases and J 4 bases; bases outside gene matches: 6. Germline V CDR1 and CDR2: SGHRS, YFSETQ. There are 14 residues in the CDR3. The CDR3 DNA is TGCGCCAGCAGCTCCCAGGGGGGTACCTATGGCTACACCTTC. This codes for CASSSQGGTYGYTF.

The chain recombines TRBV7-2 with TRBJ1-4, with a tentative D call TRBD1 (6 bases). From germline, CDR1 is SGHTA and CDR2 FQGNSA. V gave up 6 bases and J gave up 8 bases, with 13 bases separating them. The CDR3 is made up of 13 amino acids. The CDR3 nucleotides read TGTGCCAGCAGTCCTGACAGGAGGGAAAAACTGTTTTTT. It encodes CASSPDRREKLFF.

This rearrangement joins TRBV7-9 to TRBJ2-7, with D perhaps TRBD2 (5 bases). Germline V gene sequence: CDR1 SEHNR, CDR2 FQNEAQ (reference sequence). The CDR3 spans 13 residues. Trimming cost V 3 bases and J 9 bases, with 15 bases left between them. CDR3: CASSFSGASGQYV. CDR3 nucleotide sequence: TGTGCCAGCAGCTTCAGCGGAGCGTCGGGGCAGTACGTC.

This clone was detected once. The chain links TRBV27 to TRBJ1-1, with 11 nucleotides matching TRBD1. V shed 3 bases and J 6 bases; nucleotides not matched to a gene: 3. There are 14 residues in the CDR3. CDR1 is MNHEY and CDR2 is SMNVEV in the germline V gene (reference sequence). CDR3 region: CASSFRDRGSEAFF. DNA of the CDR3: TGTGCCAGCAGTTTCCGGGACAGGGGGTCTGAAGCTTTCTTT.

This chain uses TRBV5-4 with TRBJ1-1; D is uncertain. Germline CDR1 is SGHNT and CDR2 is YYREEE (reference sequence). This CDR3 is 11 amino acids long. With 4 bases removed from V and 2 bases from J, the gap between germline ends came to 3 bases. The CDR3 DNA is TGTGCCAGCAGCCTAAACACTGAAGCTTTCTTT. The encoded protein is CASSLNTEAFF.

The chain joins TRBV6-5 to TRBJ2-1; no reliable D call. The CDR3 totals 13 residues. V was cut by 0 bases and J by 10 bases, with 10 bases left in between. In germline, CDR1 is MNHEY, CDR2 SVGAGI. Written as DNA, the CDR3 is TGTGCCAGCAGTTACTCATCTGGCAGGGAGCAGTTCTTC. It translates to CASSYSSGREQFF.

The CDR3, as DNA: TGTGCCAGCACCCCGGGGACAGGGAATTTGTGGTCCTATAATTCACCCCTCCACTTT. Its protein product is CASTPGTGNLWSYNSPLHF. This sequence joins TRBV7-2 and TRBJ1-6; TRBD1 matches 9 bases. The V and J ends lost 7 bases and 1 base, in that order; junction bases with no gene match: 14. This CDR3 has 19 residues. Germline V gene lookup returns CDR1 SGHTA and CDR2 FQGNSA.

The chain has TRBV11-2 and TRBJ1-2; 8 bases line up with TRBD1. The CDR3 length is 15 residues. The germline CDR1 and CDR2 sequences are SGHAT and FQNNGV. V was clipped by 5 bases and J by 6 bases; unmatched bases: 11. CDR3 DNA: TGTGCCAGCAGCCCAAGAACGACAGGGGCCCATGGCTACACCTTC. As protein: CASSPRTTGAHGYTF.

J is TRBJ2-1 and V is TRBV20-1; 7 nucleotides line up with TRBD2. V lost 3 bases and J lost 7; bases outside the gene matches: 6. The CDR3 has 13 amino acids. CDR1 DFQATT and CDR2 SNEGSKA come from the germline V gene (reference sequence). CDR3 coding DNA: TGCAGTGCTAGTGCGGGAGCCTGGAATGAGCAGTTCTTC. Its protein is CSASAGAWNEQFF.

The chain uses TRBV5-4 and TRBJ2-1, with TRBD1 as a possible D gene (6 bases). CDR1 and CDR2 from the germline V gene are SGHNT and YYREEE (reference sequence). The length of the CDR3 is 17 residues. Trimming left V 4 bases short and J 1 base short, with 18 bases between. CDR3 amino acids: CASSRGTQQTSYNEQFF. CDR3 in DNA: TGTGCCAGCAGCAGAGGGACACAGCAAACTTCCTACAATGAGCAGTTCTTC.

About this clone: The germline gene is not matched at one end of the junction; a read error may be the cause. The rearrangement uses TRBV29-1 and TRBJ2-1, with TRBD1 matching 10 bases. Germline CDR1 SQVTM, CDR2 ANQGSEA. The CDR3 has 14 amino acids. For the CDR3, the DNA is TGCAGCGTCGGACCGGGACAGGGGTACACTGAGCAGTTCTTC. It translates to CSVGPGQGYTEQFF.

The count of this clone is one. This chain joins TRBV2 and TRBJ1-4, with D possibly matching TRBD1 (6 bases). This CDR3 spans 13 amino acids. The germline V and J ends were trimmed by 9 bases and 4 bases, with 12 bases remaining between them. Germline lookup yields CDR1 SNHLY and CDR2 FYNNEI. CDR3 DNA: TGTGCCAGTGCCGGGACAAGTAATGAAAAACTGTTTTTT. Translating it yields CASAGTSNEKLFF.

V is TRBV12-3 or TRBV12-4 and J is TRBJ1-2; 9 nucleotides line up with TRBD1. The CDR3 consists of 13 residues. V was clipped by 10 bases and J by 6 bases; unmatched bases: 9. Here the CDR3 reads CATGQGVLDGYTF. CDR3 DNA: TGTGCCACGGGACAGGGAGTGCTTGATGGCTACACCTTC.

The chain combines TRBV5-1 with TRBJ2-7, with D unclear. Germline assignment: CDR1 SGHRS and CDR2 YFSETQ. This CDR3 is 12 amino acids long. The V gene lost 4 bases and the J gene lost 4 bases, with 9 bases spanning the gap. DNA of the CDR3: TGCGCCAGCAGCCCCACCGGGTACGAGCAGTACGTC. Translating gives CASSPTGYEQYV.

The chain uses TRBV29-1 and TRBJ1-2; 8 bases line up with TRBD1. The CDR3 sequence is 13 residues long. With 3 bases clipped from V and 3 bases from J, the junction kept 3 bases outside the gene matches. CDR1 and CDR2 (germline): SQVTM, ANQGSEA. Written as DNA, the CDR3 is TGCAGCGTTGACGGACAGGGCTACTATGGCTACACCTTC. It specifies CSVDGQGYYGYTF.

The chain is built from TRBV2 and TRBJ2-7; D may be TRBD2 (6 bases). The CDR3 has 18 residues. V was clipped by 2 bases and J by 9 bases, with 29 bases between them. Germline loops: CDR1 SNHLY, CDR2 FYNNEI. CDR3 residues: CASSERRGGGGALGGQYV. The CDR3 region has the DNA TGTGCCAGCAGTGAAAGAAGAGGTGGTGGAGGGGCCCTCGGTGGGCAGTACGTC.

V usage is TRBV19 and J usage is TRBJ1-2, with D hard to call. Looked up from germline, CDR1 is LNHDA and CDR2 is SQIVND (reference sequence). CDR3 length: 14 residues. Trimming cost V 3 bases and J 3 bases, with 11 bases left between them. CDR3 amino acids: CASSIGHDDYGYTF. CDR3 coding DNA: TGTGCCAGTAGTATTGGGCATGACGACTATGGCTACACCTTC.

The V gene is TRBV3-1 (or the pseudogene TRBV3-2), the J gene TRBJ2-7, with 8 bases aligning to TRBD1. V trimming: 1 base; J trimming: 4 bases; junction bases outside the gene matches: 6. This CDR3 is built from 15 residues. Per germline, CDR1 LGHDT and CDR2 YNNKEL (reference sequence). CDR3 region: CASSQGWNRGYEQYF. The CDR3 DNA is TGTGCCAGCAGCCAAGGGTGGAACAGGGGGTACGAGCAGTACTTC.

The CDR3 spells CASSVYRETEAFF. CDR3 bases: TGTGCCAGTAGTGTATACAGGGAGACTGAAGCTTTCTTT. V gene TRBV19 combines with J gene TRBJ1-1; TRBD1 might be the D (6 bases). V was pared by 5 bases and J by 5 bases, with 12 bases between. The CDR3 has 13 amino acids. The germline gives CDR1 LNHDA, CDR2 SQIVND (reference sequence).

The rearrangement joins TRBV20-1 to TRBJ1-5, with D possibly being TRBD1 (6 bases). Trimming stripped 3 bases from V and 6 bases from J, with 15 bases between. The germline V gene has CDR1 DFQATT and CDR2 SNEGSKA (reference sequence). The CDR3 has 14 residues. The CDR3 here is CSASGPGVGQPQHF. The CDR3 DNA reads as TGCAGTGCTAGTGGGCCAGGGGTTGGTCAGCCCCAGCATTTT.

This clone was observed once. CDR3 in amino acids: CASSPSAGPGELFF. DNA of the CDR3: TGTGCCAGCAGTCCATCCGCGGGGCCCGGGGAGCTGTTTTTT. The rearrangement uses TRBV28 and TRBJ2-2; D perhaps matches TRBD2 (6 bases). The CDR3 has 14 residues. Trimming cost V 5 bases and J 6 bases, with 13 bases left between them. Germline lookup yields CDR1 MDHEN and CDR2 SYDVKM.

This sequence joins TRBV5-5 and TRBJ2-3, with D possibly being TRBD2 (5 bases). CDR3 size: 12 residues. CDR1 is SGHKS and CDR2 is YYEKEE in the germline V gene (reference sequence). Trimming shortened V by 5 bases and J by 5 bases, and 9 bases separated the two germline ends. The DNA of the CDR3 is TGTGCCAGCAGTGGGAGAAGAGATACGCAGTATTTT. Translation gives CASSGRRDTQYF.

The V gene is TRBV11-2, the J gene TRBJ2-5; TRBD2 agrees at 11 bases. The germline V gene has CDR1 SGHAT and CDR2 FQNNGV. Trimming cost V 1 base and J 5 bases; bases outside gene matches: 6. This CDR3 has 16 residues. In DNA, the CDR3 is TGTGCCAGCAGCTTAGTGGTAGCGGGGGGGCGGGAGACCCAGTACTTC. Translation: CASSLVVAGGRETQYF. The whole variable domain, remainder taken from reference TRBV11-2 and TRBJ2-5, is EAGVAQSPRYKIIEKRQSVAFWCNPISGHATLYWYQQILGQGPKLLIQFQNNGVVDDSQLPKDRFSAERLKGVDSTLKIQPAKLEDSAVYLCASSLVVAGGRETQYFGPGTRLLVL.

This clone was found many times. The genes are TRBV3-1 (or the pseudogene TRBV3-2) and TRBJ1-1; no firm D call. This CDR3 has 11 amino acids. The V end lost 3 bases, the J end lost 7 bases, and 6 bases lay between the germline ends. CDR1 is LGHDT, CDR2 YNNKEL, per germline (reference sequence). The chain's CDR3 is CASSQRNEAFF. The CDR3 region has the DNA TGTGCCAGCAGCCAGAGAAATGAAGCTTTCTTT.

The chain carries TRBV28 and TRBJ1-3, with D hard to call. Germline CDR1 MDHEN, CDR2 SYDVKM. The CDR3 spans 10 residues. V lost 5 bases to trimming and J lost 8 bases, with 4 bases between them. CDR3 bases: TGTGCCAGCAGTCGGTACACCATATATTTT. Translating it yields CASSRYTIYF.